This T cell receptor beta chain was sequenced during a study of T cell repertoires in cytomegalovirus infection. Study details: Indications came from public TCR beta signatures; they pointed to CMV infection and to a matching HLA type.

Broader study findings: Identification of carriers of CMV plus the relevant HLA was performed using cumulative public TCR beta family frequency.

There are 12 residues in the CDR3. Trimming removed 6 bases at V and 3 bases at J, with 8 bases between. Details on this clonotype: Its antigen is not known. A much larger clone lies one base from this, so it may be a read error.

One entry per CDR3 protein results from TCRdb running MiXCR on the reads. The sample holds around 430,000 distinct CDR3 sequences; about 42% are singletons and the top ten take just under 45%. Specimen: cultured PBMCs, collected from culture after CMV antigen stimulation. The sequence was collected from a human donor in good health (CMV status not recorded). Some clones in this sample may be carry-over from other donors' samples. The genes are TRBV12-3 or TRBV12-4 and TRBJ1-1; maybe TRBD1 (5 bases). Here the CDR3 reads CASSLQDTEAFF. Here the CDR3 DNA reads TGTGCCAGCAGCTTACAGGACACTGAAGCTTTCTTT.